The rows below give T cell receptor beta chains drawn from one sample of a study of shared clonotypes between healthy human individuals. Repertoires were generated with immunoSEQ multiplex PCR, while TCRdb's copy carries only in-frame clones and drops some. Among hundreds of thousands of clones listed, around 73% were seen once. The specimen sequenced was memory CD4+ T cells sorted from blood. These receptors were taken from a woman between 25 and 40 years old in good health. The CDR3 runs from the conserved cysteine through the conserved F or W. Fields, in order: V gene, CDR3 length, J gene, clone size, D gene, CDR3 DNA, CDR3 protein. The D gene is left open where the match is weak. Clone size, where shown, is once, few, many, or a class for clones that have expanded.

TRBV28	13	TRBJ1-2	many	TRBD1	TGTGCCAGCAGCCTGGACAGGACCGGTGGCTACACCTTC	CASSLDRTGGYTF
TRBV1	21	TRBJ2-2	NA	NA	TGCACCAGCAGCCAGCCCGCAGGACACTTTCACCTAGCGGGAGTAGCCGGGGAGCTGTTTTTT	CTSSQPAGHFHLAGVAGELFF
TRBV28	20	TRBJ2-7	NA	TRBD1	TGTGCCAGCAGTTTTAACCCCCGAACCTCGGACAGGAAGGAGGACTACGAGCAGTACTTC	CASSFNPRTSDRKEDYEQYF
TRBV29-1	12	TRBJ2-1	few	TRBD2	TGCAGCTGTGGCGGGGGGTACAATGAGCAGTTCTTC	CSCGGGYNEQFF
TRBV25-1	15	TRBJ1-3	NA	NA	TGTGCCAGCAGTGACCCCTCGGACTCTGGAAACACCATATATTTT	CASSDPSDSGNTIYF
TRBV4-1	13	TRBJ1-5	NA	NA	TGCGCCAGCAGCCTTTCCAGGGGAGAGCCCCAGCATTTT	CASSLSRGEPQHF
TRBV10-3	16	TRBJ2-7	NA	TRBD2	TGTGCCATCAGTGAGAGCCTAGCGGACCATAGTTACGAGCAGTACTTC	CAISESLADHSYEQYF
TRBV2	19	TRBJ2-5	NA	TRBD2	TGTGCCAGCAGTCCTAGGGGCTTTGTGACTAGCGGGACCTCGAAGACCCAGTACTTC	CASSPRGFVTSGTSKTQYF
TRBV28	13	TRBJ1-2	few	NA	TGTGCCAGCCTGGGACACCTAGACGTTGGCTACACCTTC	CASLGHLDVGYTF
TRBV19	15	TRBJ2-5	NA	NA	TGTGCCAGTAGTATCACCGGGACCTATCAAGAGACCCAGTACTTC	CASSITGTYQETQYF
TRBV7-9	14	TRBJ2-3	few	NA	TGTGCCAGCAGCCAGAGTGGGAGTAGGGATACGCAGTATTTT	CASSQSGSRDTQYF
TRBV30	12	TRBJ2-7	NA	NA	TGTGCCTGGAGTTTACAGGGTACCGAGCAGTACTTC	CAWSLQGTEQYF
TRBV28	15	TRBJ1-5	NA	TRBD1	TGTGCCAGCAGTATCGGACAGGGGGCTTTTCAGCCCCAGCATTTT	CASSIGQGAFQPQHF
TRBV25-1	17	TRBJ1-5	NA	NA	TGTGCCAGCAGTGCCACTACCGGGACCTTCACCGGTCAGCCCCAGCATTTT	CASSATTGTFTGQPQHF
TRBV15	16	TRBJ2-6	NA	NA	TGTGCCACCAGCAGAGTGACAGGCTCTGGGGCCAACGTCCTGACTTTC	CATSRVTGSGANVLTF
TRBV5-6	16	TRBJ2-7	NA	NA	TGTGCCAGCAGCCCCCCAACGGTGGGGGGTGGGTACGAGCAGTACTTC	CASSPPTVGGGYEQYF
TRBV15	17	TRBJ2-1	NA	TRBD2	TGTGCCACCAGCAGAGATATTTACGGGAGGGCCTACAATGAGCAGTTCTTC	CATSRDIYGRAYNEQFF
TRBV2	15	TRBJ2-7	NA	TRBD1	TGTGCCAGCAGTGAAGACGGACAGGGGTACGGTGAGCAGTACTTC	CASSEDGQGYGEQYF
TRBV28	16	TRBJ1-5	NA	TRBD1	TGTGCCAGCAGTTTAGGAGGGACAGGGTACAATCAGCCCCAGCATTTT	CASSLGGTGYNQPQHF
TRBV5-1	15	TRBJ2-2	NA	NA	TGCGCCAGCCAACTAGCCCTTGCGAACACCGGGGAGCTGTTTTTT	CASQLALANTGELFF
TRBV4-1	17	TRBJ1-1	NA	NA	TGCGCCAGCAGCCAACCTACTAAAGGACAGACGAACACTGAAGCTTTCTTT	CASSQPTKGQTNTEAFF
TRBV7-2	17	TRBJ2-6	NA	NA	TGTGCCAGCAGCACGACAGTCCCCGGCGCTCAGGCCAACGTCCTGACTTTC	CASSTTVPGAQANVLTF
TRBV30	11	TRBJ2-1	few	NA	TGTGCCTGGAGTAGGGCCGATGAGCAGTTCTTC	CAWSRADEQFF
TRBV6-4	16	TRBJ2-6	few	NA	TGTGCCAGCAGTGACGAGGCCAGGGGTGGGGCCAACGTCCTGACTTTC	CASSDEARGGANVLTF
TRBV2	14	TRBJ2-3	NA	NA	TGTGCCAGCAGTGAATCTTATGACGTGGATACGCAGTATTTT	CASSESYDVDTQYF
TRBV5-1	11	TRBJ1-1	NA	TRBD1	TGCGCCAGCAGACGGACAGGGGAAGCTTTCTTT	CASRRTGEAFF
TRBV30	14	TRBJ2-5	NA	NA	TGTGCCTGGACCCACGGACAGTTTAAAGAGACCCAGTACTTC	CAWTHGQFKETQYF